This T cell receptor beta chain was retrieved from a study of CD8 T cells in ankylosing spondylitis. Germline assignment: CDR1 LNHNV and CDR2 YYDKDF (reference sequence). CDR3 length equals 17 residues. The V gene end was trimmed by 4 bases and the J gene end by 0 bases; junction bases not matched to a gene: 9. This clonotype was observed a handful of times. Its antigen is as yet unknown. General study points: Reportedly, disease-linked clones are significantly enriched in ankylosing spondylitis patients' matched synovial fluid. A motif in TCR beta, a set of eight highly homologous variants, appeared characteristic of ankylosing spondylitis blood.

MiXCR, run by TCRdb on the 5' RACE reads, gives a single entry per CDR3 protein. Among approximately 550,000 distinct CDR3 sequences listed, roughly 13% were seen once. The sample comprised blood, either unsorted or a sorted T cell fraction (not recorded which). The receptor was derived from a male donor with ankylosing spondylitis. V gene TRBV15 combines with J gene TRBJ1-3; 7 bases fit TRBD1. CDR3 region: CATSTNRGAISGNTIYF. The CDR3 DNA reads TGTGCCACCAGCACGAACAGGGGCGCCATCTCTGGAAACACCATATATTTT.